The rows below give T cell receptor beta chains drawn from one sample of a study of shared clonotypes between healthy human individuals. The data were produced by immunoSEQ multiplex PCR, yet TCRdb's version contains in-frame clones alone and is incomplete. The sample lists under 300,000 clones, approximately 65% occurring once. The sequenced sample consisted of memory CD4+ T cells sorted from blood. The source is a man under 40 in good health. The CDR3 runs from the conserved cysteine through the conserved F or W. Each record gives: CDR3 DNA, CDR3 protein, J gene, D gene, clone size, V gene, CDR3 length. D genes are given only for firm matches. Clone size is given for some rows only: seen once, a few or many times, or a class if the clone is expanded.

CDR3 DNA: TGTGCCAGCTCACTAGCGGGTACAGATACGCAGTATTTT
CDR3 protein: CASSLAGTDTQYF
J gene: TRBJ2-3
D gene: TRBD2
clone size: few
V gene: TRBV2
CDR3 length: 13

CDR3 DNA: TGCGCCAGCAGCATGGCCGGGACAGAAGAGACCCAGTACTTC
CDR3 protein: CASSMAGTEETQYF
J gene: TRBJ2-5
D gene: TRBD1
clone size: -
V gene: TRBV5-1
CDR3 length: 14

CDR3 DNA: TGTGCCAGCAGCTTGCTGGGAGGCTCAAAAGAGACCCAGTACTTC
CDR3 protein: CASSLLGGSKETQYF
J gene: TRBJ2-5
D gene: -
clone size: -
V gene: TRBV5-6
CDR3 length: 15

CDR3 DNA: TGCGCCAGCAGCTTGGGGCTAGCGGGAGGTCGGACCGGGGAGCTGTTTTTT
CDR3 protein: CASSLGLAGGRTGELFF
J gene: TRBJ2-2
D gene: TRBD2
clone size: -
V gene: TRBV5-1
CDR3 length: 17

CDR3 DNA: TGCGCCAGCAGCCGAGACAGGAGTAGCTCCTACGAGCAGTACTTC
CDR3 protein: CASSRDRSSSYEQYF
J gene: TRBJ2-7
D gene: -
clone size: -
V gene: TRBV5-1
CDR3 length: 15

CDR3 DNA: TGTGCCAGTAGTATACCGCATGAGAATCAGCCCCAGCATTTT
CDR3 protein: CASSIPHENQPQHF
J gene: TRBJ1-5
D gene: -
clone size: -
V gene: TRBV19
CDR3 length: 14

CDR3 DNA: TGTGCCAGCAGCTTGTTGGGCTATAGCAATCAGCCCCAGCATTTT
CDR3 protein: CASSLLGYSNQPQHF
J gene: TRBJ1-5
D gene: -
clone size: -
V gene: TRBV7-8
CDR3 length: 15

CDR3 DNA: TGTGCCAGTAGTATATACGGGAGGCCAAACGAGCAGTACTTC
CDR3 protein: CASSIYGRPNEQYF
J gene: TRBJ2-7
D gene: TRBD2
clone size: -
V gene: TRBV19
CDR3 length: 14

CDR3 DNA: TGCGCCAGCAGCCAAGTACTCAGAAGCAATCAGCCCCAGCATTTT
CDR3 protein: CASSQVLRSNQPQHF
J gene: TRBJ1-5
D gene: -
clone size: -
V gene: TRBV4-3
CDR3 length: 15

CDR3 DNA: TGTGCCAGCAGCGCCTTGGAGGCCTCTGAGCAGTACTTC
CDR3 protein: CASSALEASEQYF
J gene: TRBJ2-7
D gene: -
clone size: -
V gene: TRBV7-9
CDR3 length: 13

CDR3 DNA: TGTGCCAGCACCTCAACTAGGAATGAGCAGTTCTTC
CDR3 protein: CASTSTRNEQFF
J gene: TRBJ2-1
D gene: -
clone size: -
V gene: TRBV6-1
CDR3 length: 12

CDR3 DNA: TGTGCCAGCAGTAAGCGGGAGTTGAAAGATACGCAGTATTTT
CDR3 protein: CASSKRELKDTQYF
J gene: TRBJ2-3
D gene: TRBD2
clone size: few
V gene: TRBV7-9
CDR3 length: 14

CDR3 DNA: TGTGCCATGGGACAGGGGGGGTACAATGAGCAGTTCTTC
CDR3 protein: CAMGQGGYNEQFF
J gene: TRBJ2-1
D gene: TRBD1
clone size: -
V gene: TRBV5-6
CDR3 length: 13

CDR3 DNA: TGTGCCAGCAGCCCCCGTCCTGACTCTGGAAACACCATATATTTT
CDR3 protein: CASSPRPDSGNTIYF
J gene: TRBJ1-3
D gene: -
clone size: -
V gene: TRBV6-5
CDR3 length: 15

CDR3 DNA: TGTGCCATCAGTCAGGGGACAGGGTCCGAGCAGTACTTC
CDR3 protein: CAISQGTGSEQYF
J gene: TRBJ2-7
D gene: TRBD1
clone size: few
V gene: TRBV10-3
CDR3 length: 13

CDR3 DNA: TGCGCCAGCAGCCAAGATCACGGGAGGTCTGCCTACAATGAGCAGTTCTTC
CDR3 protein: CASSQDHGRSAYNEQFF
J gene: TRBJ2-1
D gene: TRBD2
clone size: -
V gene: TRBV4-3
CDR3 length: 17

CDR3 DNA: TGTGCCAGCAGAGGGGGACAGAGCACAGATACGCAGTATTTT
CDR3 protein: CASRGGQSTDTQYF
J gene: TRBJ2-3
D gene: TRBD1
clone size: few
V gene: TRBV2
CDR3 length: 14

CDR3 DNA: TGTGCCAGCAGTGAACGGTGGCAGGGGAGTGATCAGCCCCAGCATTTT
CDR3 protein: CASSERWQGSDQPQHF
J gene: TRBJ1-5
D gene: -
clone size: -
V gene: TRBV6-1
CDR3 length: 16

CDR3 DNA: TGTGCCTGGAGCATAGGGACAGATACGCAGTATTTT
CDR3 protein: CAWSIGTDTQYF
J gene: TRBJ2-3
D gene: -
clone size: many
V gene: TRBV30
CDR3 length: 12

CDR3 DNA: TGTGCCAGCAGCCAACAGGGAGATACGCAGTATTTT
CDR3 protein: CASSQQGDTQYF
J gene: TRBJ2-3
D gene: -
clone size: once
V gene: TRBV28
CDR3 length: 12

CDR3 DNA: TGTGCCATCAGTGAGTCGGTAGTAGGCTATAATGAAAAACTGTTTTTT
CDR3 protein: CAISESVVGYNEKLFF
J gene: TRBJ1-4
D gene: -
clone size: -
V gene: TRBV10-3
CDR3 length: 16

CDR3 DNA: TGTGCCATCAGTACCCCGGACAGGGGGGATGGGGAGACCCAGTACTTC
CDR3 protein: CAISTPDRGDGETQYF
J gene: TRBJ2-5
D gene: TRBD1
clone size: few
V gene: TRBV10-3
CDR3 length: 16

CDR3 DNA: TGTGCCAGCGGTACCCAGGGTGGCAATCAGCCCCAGCATTTT
CDR3 protein: CASGTQGGNQPQHF
J gene: TRBJ1-5
D gene: -
clone size: -
V gene: TRBV2
CDR3 length: 14

CDR3 DNA: TGTGCCAGCAGTTACGCGCGGTATGGAGAGACCCAGTACTTC
CDR3 protein: CASSYARYGETQYF
J gene: TRBJ2-5
D gene: -
clone size: -
V gene: TRBV6-5
CDR3 length: 14

CDR3 DNA: TGCGCCAGCAGCCGGACAGGGCCCCTGAACACTGAAGCTTTCTTT
CDR3 protein: CASSRTGPLNTEAFF
J gene: TRBJ1-1
D gene: TRBD1
clone size: -
V gene: TRBV5-1
CDR3 length: 15

CDR3 DNA: TGCGCCAGCAGCTTCCTAGCGGGTTCCTACGAGCAGTACTTC
CDR3 protein: CASSFLAGSYEQYF
J gene: TRBJ2-7
D gene: TRBD2
clone size: few
V gene: TRBV5-1
CDR3 length: 14

CDR3 DNA: TGTGCCAGCCGTACAGAGATTTACGAGCAGTACTTC
CDR3 protein: CASRTEIYEQYF
J gene: TRBJ2-7
D gene: -
clone size: -
V gene: TRBV2
CDR3 length: 12